The entry below gives a single T cell receptor beta chain sequence along with its context. The CDR3 contains 17 residues. Looked up from germline, CDR1 is MDHEN and CDR2 is SYDVKM. The trim removed 6 bases at V and 0 bases at J, leaving 8 bases unmatched. These data originate in a study of blood T cell repertoires in COVID-19. About the research overall: The United States, Italy and Spain provided the acute and convalescent COVID-19 samples. In each case, the material was cDNA or gDNA derived from T cells, B-cell-depleted T cells, or PBMCs.

Patients at the Seattle site were enrolled during active infection and followed longitudinally. This table comes from immunoSEQ multiplex PCR, and its TCRdb copy is limited to in-frame clones, with some not included. The repertoire has 150,000 or so clones, approximately 82% of them found once; the top ten carry 7%. The chain recombines TRBV28 with TRBJ2-7; 13 nucleotides align to TRBD2. Sample: peripheral blood. This clonotype was sampled from a woman in her thirties or forties with COVID-19, enrolled during active disease. The CDR3, as DNA: TGTGCCAGCAGGATTACTAGCGGGAGGGGGAGCTCCTACGAGCAGTACTTC. Its translation is CASRITSGRGSSYEQYF.